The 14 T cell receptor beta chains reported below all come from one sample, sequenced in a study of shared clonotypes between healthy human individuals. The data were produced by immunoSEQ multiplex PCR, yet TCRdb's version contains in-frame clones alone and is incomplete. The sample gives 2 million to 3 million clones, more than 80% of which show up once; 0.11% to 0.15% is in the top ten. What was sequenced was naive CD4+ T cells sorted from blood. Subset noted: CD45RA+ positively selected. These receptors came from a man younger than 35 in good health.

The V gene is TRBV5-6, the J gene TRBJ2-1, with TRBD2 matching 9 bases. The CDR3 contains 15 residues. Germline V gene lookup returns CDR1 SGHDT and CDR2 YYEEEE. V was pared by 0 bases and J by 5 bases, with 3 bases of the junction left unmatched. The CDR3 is CASSLESSGNNEQFF. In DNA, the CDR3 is TGTGCCAGCAGCTTGGAGTCTAGCGGGAACAATGAGCAGTTCTTC.

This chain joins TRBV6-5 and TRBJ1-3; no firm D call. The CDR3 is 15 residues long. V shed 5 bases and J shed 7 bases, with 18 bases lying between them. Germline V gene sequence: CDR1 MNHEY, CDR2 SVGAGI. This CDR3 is CASSTVTNFENTIYF. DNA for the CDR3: TGTGCCAGCAGTACCGTAACAAATTTTGAGAACACCATATATTTT.

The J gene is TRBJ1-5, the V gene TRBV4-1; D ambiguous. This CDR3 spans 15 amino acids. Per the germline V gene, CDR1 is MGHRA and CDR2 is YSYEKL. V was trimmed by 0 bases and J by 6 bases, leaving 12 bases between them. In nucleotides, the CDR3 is TGCGCCAGCAGCCAAGATTCGACCTTACCTCAGCCCCAGCATTTT. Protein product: CASSQDSTLPQPQHF.

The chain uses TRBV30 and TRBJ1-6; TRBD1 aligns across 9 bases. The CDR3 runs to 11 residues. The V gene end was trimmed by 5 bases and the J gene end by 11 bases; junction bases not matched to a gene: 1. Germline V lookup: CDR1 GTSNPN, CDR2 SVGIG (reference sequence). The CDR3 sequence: CAWGTGTPLHF. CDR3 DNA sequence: TGTGCCTGGGGGACAGGGACACCCCTCCACTTT.

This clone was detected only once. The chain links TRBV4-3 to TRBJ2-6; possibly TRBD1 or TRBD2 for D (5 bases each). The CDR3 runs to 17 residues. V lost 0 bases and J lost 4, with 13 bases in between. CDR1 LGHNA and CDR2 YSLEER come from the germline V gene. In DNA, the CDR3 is TGCGCCAGCAGCCAAGATACGACAGCGGTCGGGGCCAACGTCCTGACTTTC. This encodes CASSQDTTAVGANVLTF.

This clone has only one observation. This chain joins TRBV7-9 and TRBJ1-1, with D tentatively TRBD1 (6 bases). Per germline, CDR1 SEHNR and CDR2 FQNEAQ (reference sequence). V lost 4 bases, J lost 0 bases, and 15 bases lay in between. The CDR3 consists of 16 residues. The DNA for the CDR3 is TGTGCCAGCAGCTCCCAATCCGGGACAATGAACACTGAAGCTTTCTTT. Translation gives CASSSQSGTMNTEAFF.

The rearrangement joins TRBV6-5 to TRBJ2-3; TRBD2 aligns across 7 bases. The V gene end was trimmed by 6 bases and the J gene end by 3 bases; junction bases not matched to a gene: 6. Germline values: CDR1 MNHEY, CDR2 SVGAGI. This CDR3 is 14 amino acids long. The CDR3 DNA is TGTGCCAGCAGGACGGGAGGTTGGACAGATACGCAGTATTTT. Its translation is CASRTGGWTDTQYF.

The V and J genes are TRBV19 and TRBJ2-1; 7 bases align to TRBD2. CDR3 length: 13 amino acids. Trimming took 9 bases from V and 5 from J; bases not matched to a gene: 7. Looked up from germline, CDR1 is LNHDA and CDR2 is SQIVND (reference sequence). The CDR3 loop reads CASREAAHNEQFF. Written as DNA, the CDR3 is TGTGCCAGCCGGGAGGCCGCGCACAATGAGCAGTTCTTC. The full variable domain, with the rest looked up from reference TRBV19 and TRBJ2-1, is DGGITQSPKYLFRKEGQNVTLSCEQNLNHDAMYWYRQDPGQGLRLIYYSQIVNDFQKGDIAEGYSVSREKKESFPLTVTSAQKNPTAFYLCASREAAHNEQFFGPGTRLTVL.

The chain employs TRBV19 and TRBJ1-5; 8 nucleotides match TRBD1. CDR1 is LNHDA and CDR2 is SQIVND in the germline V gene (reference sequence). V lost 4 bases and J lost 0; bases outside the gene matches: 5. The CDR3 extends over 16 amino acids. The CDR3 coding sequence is TGTGCCAGTAGTACCTTTGACAGGGGTAGCAATCAGCCCCAGCATTTT. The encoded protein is CASSTFDRGSNQPQHF.

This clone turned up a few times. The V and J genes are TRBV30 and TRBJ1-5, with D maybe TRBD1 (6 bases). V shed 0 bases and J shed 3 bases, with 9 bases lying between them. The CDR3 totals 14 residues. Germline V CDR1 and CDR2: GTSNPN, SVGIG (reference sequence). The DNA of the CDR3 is TGTGCCTGGAGTGTCTGGGGGGCCAATCAGCCCCAGCATTTT. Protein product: CAWSVWGANQPQHF.

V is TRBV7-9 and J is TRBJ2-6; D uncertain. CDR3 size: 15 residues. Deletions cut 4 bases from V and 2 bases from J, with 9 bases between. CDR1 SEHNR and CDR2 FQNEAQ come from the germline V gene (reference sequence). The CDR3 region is CASSYIVPGANVLTF. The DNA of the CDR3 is TGTGCCAGCAGCTATATAGTTCCTGGGGCCAACGTCCTGACTTTC.

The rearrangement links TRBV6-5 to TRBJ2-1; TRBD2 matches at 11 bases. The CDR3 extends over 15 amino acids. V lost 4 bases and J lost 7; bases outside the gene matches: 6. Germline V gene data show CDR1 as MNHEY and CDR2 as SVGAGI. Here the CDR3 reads CASSSGTSGTNEQFF. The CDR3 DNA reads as TGTGCCAGCAGTTCCGGGACTAGCGGTACTAATGAGCAGTTCTTC.

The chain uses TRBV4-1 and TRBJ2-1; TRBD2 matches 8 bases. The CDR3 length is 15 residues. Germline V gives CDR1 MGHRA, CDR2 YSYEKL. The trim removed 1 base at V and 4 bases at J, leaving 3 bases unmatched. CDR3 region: CASSQVAGLYNEQFF. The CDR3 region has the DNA TGCGCCAGCAGCCAAGTAGCGGGGCTGTACAATGAGCAGTTCTTC.

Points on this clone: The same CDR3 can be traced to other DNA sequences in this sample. CDR3 in amino acids: CASSPPATYEQYF. As DNA, the CDR3 is TGTGCCAGCTCACCACCCGCTACCTACGAGCAGTACTTC. V and J are TRBV18 and TRBJ2-7, with D hard to call. V lost 0 bases, J lost 2 bases, and 5 bases lay in between. CDR3 size: 13 residues. Germline V lookup: CDR1 KGHSH, CDR2 LQKENI. The variable domain in full, with the rest retrieved from reference TRBV18 and TRBJ2-7, is NAGVMQNPRHLVRRRGQEARLRCSPMKGHSHVYWYRQLPEEGLKFMVYLQKENIIDESGMPKERFSAEFPKEGPSILRIQQVVRGDSAAYFCASSPPATYEQYFGPGTRLTVT.